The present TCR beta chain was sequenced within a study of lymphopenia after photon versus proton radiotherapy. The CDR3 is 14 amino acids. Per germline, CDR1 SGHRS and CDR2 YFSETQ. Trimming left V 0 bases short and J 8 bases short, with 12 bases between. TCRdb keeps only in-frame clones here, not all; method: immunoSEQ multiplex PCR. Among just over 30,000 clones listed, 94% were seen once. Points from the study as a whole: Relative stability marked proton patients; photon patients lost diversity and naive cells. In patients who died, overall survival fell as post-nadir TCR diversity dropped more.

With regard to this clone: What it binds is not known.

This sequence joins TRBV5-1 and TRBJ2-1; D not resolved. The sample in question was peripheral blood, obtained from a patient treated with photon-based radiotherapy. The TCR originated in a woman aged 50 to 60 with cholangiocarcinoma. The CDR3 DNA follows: TGCGCCAGCAGCTTGGCCTTGGGTTTCGATGAGCAGTTCTTC. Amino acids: CASSLALGFDEQFF.